This TCR beta chain was obtained from a study of shared clonotypes between healthy human individuals. Overall study: Per-donor plates numbered three CD4 naive, three CD4 memory, two CD8 naive and one CD8 memory.

The naive CD8 population came from CD45RO-negative cells selected for CCR7, without terminally differentiated effector memory CD45RA+ cells. The data were produced by immunoSEQ multiplex PCR, yet TCRdb's version contains in-frame clones alone and is incomplete. The sample includes more than 2 million clones, over 85% of them seen just once. The CDR3 has 14 amino acids. Germline CDR1 reads PRHDT; CDR2 reads FYEKMQ (reference sequence). Trimming shortened V by 6 bases and J by 7 bases, and 17 bases separated the two germline ends. Of note for this clone: Its antigen is undetermined.

Overall study results and limits: The study found lower generation probabilities in non-shared clonotypes than in those shared by all four donors. Clonotype sharing among donors was expected to depend on sequencing depth.

This TCR was sampled from a man aged 18 to 35 in good health. The J gene is TRBJ2-3, the V gene TRBV13, with a possible D match to TRBD1 (6 bases). Material for sequencing was naive CD8+ T cells sorted from blood. Here the CDR3 DNA reads TGTGCCAGCAGTTTTTCTTTACAGGGATATACGCAGTATTTT. Translation gives CASSFSLQGYTQYF.